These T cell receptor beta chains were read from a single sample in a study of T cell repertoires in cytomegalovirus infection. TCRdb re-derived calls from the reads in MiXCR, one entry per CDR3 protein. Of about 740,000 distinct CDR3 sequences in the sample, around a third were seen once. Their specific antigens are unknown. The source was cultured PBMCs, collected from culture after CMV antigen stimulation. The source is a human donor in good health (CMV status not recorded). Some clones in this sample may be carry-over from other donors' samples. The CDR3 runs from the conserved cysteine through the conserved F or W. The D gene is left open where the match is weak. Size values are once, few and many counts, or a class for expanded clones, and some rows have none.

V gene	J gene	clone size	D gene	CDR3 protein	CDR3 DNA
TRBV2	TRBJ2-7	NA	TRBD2	CASSYPGLADYEQYF	TGTGCCAGCAGTTACCCGGGACTAGCGGACTACGAGCAGTACTTC
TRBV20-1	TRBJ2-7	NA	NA	CSARDSARGSYEQYF	TGCAGTGCTAGAGATTCCGCGCGGGGATCCTACGAGCAGTACTTC
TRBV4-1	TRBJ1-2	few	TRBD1	CASSLKITQGGGYTF	TGCGCCAGCAGCCTCAAGATCACACAGGGGGGTGGCTACACCTTC
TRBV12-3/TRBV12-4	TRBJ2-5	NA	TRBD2	CASSLGLAGYLQETQYF	TGTGCCAGCAGTTTGGGACTAGCGGGCTATCTCCAAGAGACCCAGTACTTC
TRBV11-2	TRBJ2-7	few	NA	CASRPNRGTDTYEQYF	TGTGCCAGCAGACCAAATCGGGGGACAGACACCTACGAGCAGTACTTC
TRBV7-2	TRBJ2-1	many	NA	CASSRDRSSYNEQFF	TGTGCCAGCAGCCGGGACCGGAGCTCCTACAATGAGCAGTTCTTC
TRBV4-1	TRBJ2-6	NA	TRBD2	CASSGRRLAGAHSGANVLTF	TGCGCCAGCAGCGGACGACGATTAGCGGGTGCCCACTCTGGGGCCAACGTCCTGACTTTC
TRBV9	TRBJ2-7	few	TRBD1	CASSEAGTGGFEQYF	TGTGCCAGCAGCGAAGCCGGGACAGGCGGTTTCGAGCAGTACTTC
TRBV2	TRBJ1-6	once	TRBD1	CASSRDRQGARSPLHF	TGTGCCAGCAGTCGCGATCGACAGGGGGCGCGTTCACCCCTCCACTTT
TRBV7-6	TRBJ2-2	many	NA	CASSLKIEADGFTGELFF	TGTGCCAGCAGCTTAAAAATTGAAGCGGACGGGTTCACCGGGGAGCTGTTTTTT
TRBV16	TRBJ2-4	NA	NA	CASSHRDWGKNIQYF	TGTGCCAGCAGCCACCGGGATTGGGGCAAAAACATTCAGTACTTC
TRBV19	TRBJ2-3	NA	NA	CASSSIQADTQYF	TGTGCCAGTAGCAGTATCCAGGCAGATACGCAGTATTTT
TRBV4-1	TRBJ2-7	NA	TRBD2	CASSQDARLADAYEQYF	TGTGCCAGCAGCCAAGATGCGCGACTAGCGGATGCCTACGAGCAGTACTTC
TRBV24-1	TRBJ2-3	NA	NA	CATSDFSLSTDTQYF	TGTGCCACCAGTGATTTTAGCCTTAGCACAGATACGCAGTATTTT
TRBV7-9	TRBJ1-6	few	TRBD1	CASSIYSGQGTSPLHF	TGTGCCAGCAGCATTTATTCCGGACAGGGGACGTCACCCCTCCACTTT
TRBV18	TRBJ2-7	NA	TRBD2	CASSMVGPRAGVFNEQYF	TGTGCCAGCTCGATGGTAGGACCCCGGGCGGGAGTGTTTAACGAGCAGTACTTC
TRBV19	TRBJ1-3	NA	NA	CASQGYSGNTIYF	TGTGCCAGCCAGGGTTACTCTGGAAACACCATATATTTT
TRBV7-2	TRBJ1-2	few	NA	CASSLKADGNYGYTF	TGTGCCAGCAGCTTGAAAGCCGACGGAAACTATGGCTACACCTTC
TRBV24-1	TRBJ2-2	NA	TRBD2	CATSDFRGTTPNTGELFF	TGTGCCACCAGTGATTTCCGGGGGACTACACCGAACACCGGGGAGCTGTTTTTT
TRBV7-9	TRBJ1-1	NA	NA	CASSLGSNPVAFF	TGTGCCAGCAGCTTGGGCAGTAACCCGGTAGCTTTCTTT
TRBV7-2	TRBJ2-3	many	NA	CASSPDGGGLNTQYF	TGTGCCAGCAGCCCCGATGGGGGGGGGCTGAATACGCAGTATTTT
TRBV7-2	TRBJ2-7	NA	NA	CASSLVVGTTYEQYF	TGTGCCAGCAGCTTAGTGGTCGGGACAACCTACGAGCAGTACTTC
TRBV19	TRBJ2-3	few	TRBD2	CASTPPGGDTQYF	TGTGCCAGTACCCCACCGGGAGGAGATACGCAGTATTTT
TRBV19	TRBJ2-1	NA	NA	CASSRDEQFF	TGTGCCAGTAGTAGGGATGAGCAGTTCTTC
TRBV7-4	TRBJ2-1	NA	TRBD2	CASSLDGGEGFF	TGTGCCAGCAGCTTGGACGGGGGGGAGGGGTTCTTC
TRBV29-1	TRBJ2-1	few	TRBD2	CSVIAGGINEQFF	TGCAGCGTTATAGCGGGGGGAATCAATGAGCAGTTCTTC
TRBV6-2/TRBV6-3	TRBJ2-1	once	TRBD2	CASSYNERGPREEQFF	TGTGCCAGCAGTTACAACGAGCGGGGCCCGAGGGAGGAGCAGTTCTTC
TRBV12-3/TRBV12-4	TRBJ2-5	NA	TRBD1	CASRVTGGQETQYF	TGTGCCAGCAGAGTTACAGGGGGCCAAGAGACCCAGTACTTC
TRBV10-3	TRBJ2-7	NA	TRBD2	CAITTAAGEGEQYF	TGTGCCATCACTACCGCAGCGGGAGAGGGCGAGCAGTACTTC
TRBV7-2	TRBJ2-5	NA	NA	CASSAGSQETQYF	TGTGCCAGCAGCGCGGGGAGTCAAGAGACCCAGTACTTC
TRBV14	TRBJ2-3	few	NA	CASSPLGLGTQYF	TGTGCCAGCAGTCCTCTGGGCTTAGGTACGCAGTATTTT
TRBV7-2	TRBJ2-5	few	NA	CASSLVVGGWETQYF	TGTGCCAGCAGCTTAGTGGTCGGGGGTTGGGAGACCCAGTACTTC